This record concerns one T cell receptor (beta chain) sequence. The antigen is unknown. The V segment lost 9 bases and the J segment 4 bases; nucleotides outside the gene matches: 11. Germline lookup yields CDR1 SGHRS and CDR2 YFSETQ. The CDR3 sequence is 16 residues long. The data were taken from a study of identical twins. TCRdb reanalysed the 5' RACE reads using MiXCR and keeps one entry per CDR3 protein. The sample records about 550,000 distinct CDR3 sequences, under 25% being singletons. General study points: Beta out-of-frame twin sharing showed a weaker excess.

Another study also made use of these data, one on yellow fever vaccine responses in identical twins.

The clonotype comes from a woman between 18 and 29 years old in good health. The rearrangement joins TRBV5-1 to TRBJ2-2, with TRBD1 matching 11 bases. Sequencing was carried out using CD4+ T cells sorted from blood. CDR3 DNA sequence: TGCGCCACCACGGACAGGGGGCGCGGAAGCACCGGGGAGCTGTTTTTT. Its translation: CATTDRGRGSTGELFF.